These T cell receptor beta chains were read from a single sample in a study of T-cell memory formation after mild COVID-19. TCRdb re-derived calls from the 5' RACE reads in MiXCR, one entry per CDR3 protein. Among approximately 150,000 distinct CDR3 sequences, over 6% were seen once, and the ten largest hold roughly 2.1%. The sequenced sample was PBMCs or a T cell subset sorted from them (not recorded which). The receptors stem from an adult woman who had mild COVID-19 (a few samples of this study predate the infection). Cell type and time point are not known. The CDR3 runs from the conserved cysteine through the conserved F or W. A D gene is named only where the DNA matches it firmly. The size of a clone is reported for some rows only, either as once, few or many, or as a class for expanded clones.

v_gene: TRBV5-6
j_gene: TRBJ2-1
abundance: many
d_gene: -
CDR3nt: TGTGCCAGCAGGCAGGATTTGGGGGCTTACAATGAGCAGTTCTTC
CDR3aa: CASRQDLGAYNEQFF

v_gene: TRBV20-1
j_gene: TRBJ1-2
abundance: many
d_gene: TRBD1
CDR3nt: TGCAGTGCTAGCCAGGGACAGTTAGGCTACACCTTC
CDR3aa: CSASQGQLGYTF

v_gene: TRBV3-1
j_gene: TRBJ1-1
abundance: few
d_gene: TRBD1
CDR3nt: TGTGCCAGCAGCCTAGGGACAGGCCCCACGCAAGCTTTCTTT
CDR3aa: CASSLGTGPTQAFF

v_gene: TRBV3-1
j_gene: TRBJ2-2
abundance: many
d_gene: -
CDR3nt: TGTGCCAGCAGCCACCCGGAGGGGGCGAACACCGGGGAGCTGTTTTTT
CDR3aa: CASSHPEGANTGELFF

v_gene: TRBV7-9
j_gene: TRBJ2-7
abundance: many
d_gene: -
CDR3nt: TGTGCCAGCAGCCCCAGACAGTCCCACCCCCAGTACTTC
CDR3aa: CASSPRQSHPQYF

v_gene: TRBV12-3/TRBV12-4
j_gene: TRBJ2-2
abundance: few
d_gene: -
CDR3nt: TGTGCCAGCACCCTGGACAGCGGGGAGCTGTTTTTT
CDR3aa: CASTLDSGELFF

v_gene: TRBV19
j_gene: TRBJ2-1
abundance: -
d_gene: TRBD2
CDR3nt: TGTGCCAGTAGTACCCCCGGACTAGCGGGAGGGCCCATGAGGTACAATGAGCAGTTCTTC
CDR3aa: CASSTPGLAGGPMRYNEQFF

v_gene: TRBV7-2
j_gene: TRBJ2-7
abundance: -
d_gene: TRBD2
CDR3nt: TGTGCCAGCAGCTTAGGGTCTAGCGGGAGGCGGGAGCAGTACTTC
CDR3aa: CASSLGSSGRREQYF

v_gene: TRBV10-3
j_gene: TRBJ1-2
abundance: many
d_gene: -
CDR3nt: TGTGCCATCAGTGACACTCGTAACCCGTCTATGGGCTACACCTTC
CDR3aa: CAISDTRNPSMGYTF

v_gene: TRBV7-2
j_gene: TRBJ2-7
abundance: many
d_gene: TRBD1
CDR3nt: TGTGCCAGCAGCCGACCTGACAGGGTCCACGAGCAGTACTTC
CDR3aa: CASSRPDRVHEQYF

v_gene: TRBV5-8
j_gene: TRBJ1-1
abundance: few
d_gene: TRBD1
CDR3nt: TGTGCCAGCAGCCCACTATGGACAGGGGCCCTAGGGACTGAAGCTTTCTTT
CDR3aa: CASSPLWTGALGTEAFF

v_gene: TRBV12-5
j_gene: TRBJ2-5
abundance: many
d_gene: -
CDR3nt: TGTGCTAGTGGTTTGGTAATAGGCCGTGGGGTCGAGACCCAGTACTTC
CDR3aa: CASGLVIGRGVETQYF

v_gene: TRBV9
j_gene: TRBJ2-6
abundance: -
d_gene: -
CDR3nt: TGTGCCAGCTCACCCCATGACAGCTCTATTACCTCTGGGGCCAACGTCCTGACTTTC
CDR3aa: CASSPHDSSITSGANVLTF

v_gene: TRBV30
j_gene: TRBJ2-3
abundance: -
d_gene: -
CDR3nt: TGTGCCTGGAGTGTAACCAGCGAGGGGGATACGCAGTATTTT
CDR3aa: CAWSVTSEGDTQYF

v_gene: TRBV30
j_gene: TRBJ2-1
abundance: -
d_gene: -
CDR3nt: TGTGCCTGGAGTGTACTGGACACGTACAACAATGAGCAGTTCTTC
CDR3aa: CAWSVLDTYNNEQFF

v_gene: TRBV20-1
j_gene: TRBJ2-6
abundance: many
d_gene: TRBD2
CDR3nt: TGCAGTGCTACGAGACTAGCGGGGGCCTCTGGGGCCAACGTCCTGACTTTC
CDR3aa: CSATRLAGASGANVLTF

v_gene: TRBV7-8
j_gene: TRBJ2-1
abundance: -
d_gene: -
CDR3nt: TGTGCCAGCAGCTTAGCGGGAGTGGCGTTTCTGGGGAGTATTTACAATGAGCAGTTCTTC
CDR3aa: CASSLAGVAFLGSIYNEQFF

v_gene: TRBV15
j_gene: TRBJ2-5
abundance: many
d_gene: -
CDR3nt: TGTGCCACCAGCAGAGATTTAGGGCCAGAGACCCAGTACTTC
CDR3aa: CATSRDLGPETQYF

v_gene: TRBV20-1
j_gene: TRBJ2-5
abundance: many
d_gene: -
CDR3nt: TGCAGTGCTAGTTCGATGGCCGACGGCGAGACCCAGTACTTC
CDR3aa: CSASSMADGETQYF

v_gene: TRBV9
j_gene: TRBJ2-1
abundance: -
d_gene: TRBD1
CDR3nt: TGTGCCAGCAGCGGGAGACAGGGAAATGAGCAGTTCTTC
CDR3aa: CASSGRQGNEQFF